This T cell receptor beta chain comes out of a study of cytomegalovirus exposure and HLA in healthy donors. Germline CDR1 ENHRY, CDR2 SYGVKD. The CDR3 length is 14 residues. Trimming cost V 6 bases and J 8 bases; bases outside gene matches: 10. This clone occurred a few times. Vbeta (60) and Jbeta (13) primers were used in the PCR. Generated by immunoSEQ multiplex PCR, the TCRdb table keeps only in-frame clones and is missing some. The data show around 130,000 clones, about 73% seen once. V is TRBV10-3 and J is TRBJ2-3, with 8 bases aligning to TRBD2. The specimen was PBMCs. This receptor was taken from a human donor in good health. CDR3 amino acids: CAIRGERGMRTQYF. The CDR3 DNA reads TGTGCCATCAGAGGGGAGCGGGGGATGCGTACGCAGTATTTT.